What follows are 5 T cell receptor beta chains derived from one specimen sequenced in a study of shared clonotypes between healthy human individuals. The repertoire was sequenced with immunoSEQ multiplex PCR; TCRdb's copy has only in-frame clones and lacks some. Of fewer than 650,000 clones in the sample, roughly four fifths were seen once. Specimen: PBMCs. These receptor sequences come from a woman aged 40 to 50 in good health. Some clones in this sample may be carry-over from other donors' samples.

The CDR3 coding sequence is TGTGCCAGCAGCCCACCTTCGGGGAACACTGAAGCTTTCTTT. Encoded protein: CASSPPSGNTEAFF. The gene calls are TRBV6-5 and TRBJ1-1; the D is unclear. Germline-derived CDR1 and CDR2 are MNHEY and SVGAGI. The ends were cut back, 6 bases at V and 1 base at J, with 12 bases in the middle. The CDR3 covers 14 residues.

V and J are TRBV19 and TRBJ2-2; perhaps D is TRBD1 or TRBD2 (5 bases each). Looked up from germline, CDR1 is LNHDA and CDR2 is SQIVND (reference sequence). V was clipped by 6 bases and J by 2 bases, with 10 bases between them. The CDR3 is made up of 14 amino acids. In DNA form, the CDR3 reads TGTGCCAGTAGGAGGGGTACCAACACCGGGGAGCTGTTTTTT. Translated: CASRRGTNTGELFF.

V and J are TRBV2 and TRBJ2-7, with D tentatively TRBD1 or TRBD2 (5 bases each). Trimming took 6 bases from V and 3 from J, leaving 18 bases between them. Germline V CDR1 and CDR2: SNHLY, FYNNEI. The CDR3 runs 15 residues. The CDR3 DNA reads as TGTGCCAGCAGGGGGCCTGAGGGGCCCTTCTACGAGCAGTACTTC. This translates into CASRGPEGPFYEQYF.

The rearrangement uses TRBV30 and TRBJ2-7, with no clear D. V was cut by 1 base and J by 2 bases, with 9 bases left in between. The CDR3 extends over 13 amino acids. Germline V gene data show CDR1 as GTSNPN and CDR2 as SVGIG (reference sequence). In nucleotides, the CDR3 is TGTGCCTGGAGTGACAAGGTTCCCTACGAGCAGTACTTC. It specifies CAWSDKVPYEQYF. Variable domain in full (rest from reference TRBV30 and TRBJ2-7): SQTIHQWPATLVQPVGSPLSLECTVEGTSNPNLYWYRQAAGRGLQLLFYSVGIGQISSEVPQNLSASRPQDRQFILSSKKLLLSDSGFYLCAWSDKVPYEQYFGPGTRLTVT.

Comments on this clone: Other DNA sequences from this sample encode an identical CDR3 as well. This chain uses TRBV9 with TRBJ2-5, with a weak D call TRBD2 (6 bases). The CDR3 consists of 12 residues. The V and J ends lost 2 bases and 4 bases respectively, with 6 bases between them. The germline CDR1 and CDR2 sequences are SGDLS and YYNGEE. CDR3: CASSVGGETQYF. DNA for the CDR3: TGTGCCAGCAGCGTGGGGGGAGAGACCCAGTACTTC.